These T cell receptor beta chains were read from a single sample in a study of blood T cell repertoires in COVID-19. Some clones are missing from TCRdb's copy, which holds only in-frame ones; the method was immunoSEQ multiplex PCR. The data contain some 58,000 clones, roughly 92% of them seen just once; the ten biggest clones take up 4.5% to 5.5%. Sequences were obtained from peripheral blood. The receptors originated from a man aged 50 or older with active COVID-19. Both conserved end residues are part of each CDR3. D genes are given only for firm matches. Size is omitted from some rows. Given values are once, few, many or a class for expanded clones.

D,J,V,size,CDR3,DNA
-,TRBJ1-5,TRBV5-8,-,CASSLIPGQPQHF,TGTGCCAGCAGCTTGATCCCGGGGCAGCCCCAGCATTTT
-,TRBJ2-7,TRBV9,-,CASSPAGSGLYEQYF,TGTGCCAGCAGCCCAGCCGGGAGCGGGCTCTACGAGCAGTACTTC
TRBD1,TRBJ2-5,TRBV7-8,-,CASSLEGRGWETQYF,TGTGCCAGCAGCTTAGAGGGCAGGGGGTGGGAGACCCAGTACTTC
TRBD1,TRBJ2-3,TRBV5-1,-,CASRTTGYTDTQYF,TGCGCCAGCCGAACGACAGGGTACACAGATACGCAGTATTTT
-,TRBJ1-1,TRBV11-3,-,CASSAARDTEAFF,TGTGCCAGCAGCGCAGCCAGGGACACTGAAGCTTTCTTT
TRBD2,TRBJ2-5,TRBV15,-,CATSGLAGPQETQYF,TGTGCCACCAGCGGACTAGCGGGGCCACAAGAGACCCAGTACTTC
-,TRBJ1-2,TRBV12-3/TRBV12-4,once,CASTRQVDYGYTF,TGTGCCAGCACCAGACAGGTGGACTATGGCTACACCTTC
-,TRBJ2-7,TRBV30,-,CAWSKGGYEQYF,TGTGCCTGGAGTAAGGGGGGGTACGAGCAGTACTTC
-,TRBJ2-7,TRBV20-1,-,CSASRQASSYEQYF,TGCAGTGCTAGTAGGCAGGCCAGCTCCTACGAGCAGTACTTC
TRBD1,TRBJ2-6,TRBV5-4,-,CASSGGTGGAAGANVLTF,TGTGCCAGCAGCGGGGGGACAGGGGGCGCCGCTGGGGCCAACGTCCTGACTTTC
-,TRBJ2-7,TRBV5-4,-,CASSLDLATTYEQYF,TGTGCCAGCAGCTTGGACCTGGCCACAACCTACGAGCAGTACTTC
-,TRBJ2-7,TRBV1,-,CTSSHLDRVFDLRIYEQYF,TGCACCAGCAGCCACCTAGACAGGGTATTTGACCTGCGGATCTACGAGCAGTACTTC
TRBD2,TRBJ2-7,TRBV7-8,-,CASSLVSSRLATPYEQYF,TGTGCCAGCAGCTTAGTCTCAAGCCGACTAGCGACCCCCTACGAGCAGTACTTC
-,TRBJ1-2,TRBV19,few,CASSLGIGTYGYTF,TGTGCCAGTAGTCTCGGGATCGGAACCTATGGCTACACCTTC
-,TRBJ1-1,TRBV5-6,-,CASSSHRFRAFF,TGTGCCAGCAGCTCTCACAGGTTTAGGGCTTTCTTT
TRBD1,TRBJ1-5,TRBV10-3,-,CAISQDRVDQPQHF,TGTGCCATCAGTCAGGACAGGGTCGACCAGCCCCAGCATTTT
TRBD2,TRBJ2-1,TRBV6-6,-,CASSYGTSGKNEQFF,TGTGCCAGCAGTTACGGGACTAGCGGTAAAAATGAGCAGTTCTTC
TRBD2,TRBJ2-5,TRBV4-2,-,CASSQVGWLAGGQETQYF,TGTGCCAGCAGCCAAGTGGGATGGCTAGCGGGAGGGCAAGAGACCCAGTACTTC
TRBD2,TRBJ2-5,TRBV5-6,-,CASSSGLAGARYQETQYF,TGTGCCAGCAGCTCCGGACTAGCGGGGGCCCGGTACCAAGAGACCCAGTACTTC
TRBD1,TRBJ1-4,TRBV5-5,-,CASSSPDRVNEKLFF,TGTGCCAGCAGCTCACCTGACAGGGTAAATGAAAAACTGTTTTTT
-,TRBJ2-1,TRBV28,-,CASGSAGSYNEQFF,TGTGCCAGCGGGTCCGCGGGTTCCTACAATGAGCAGTTCTTC
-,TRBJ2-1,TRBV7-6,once,CASSLAETVHSYNEQFF,TGTGCCAGCAGCTTAGCCGAGACAGTCCACTCCTACAATGAGCAGTTCTTC